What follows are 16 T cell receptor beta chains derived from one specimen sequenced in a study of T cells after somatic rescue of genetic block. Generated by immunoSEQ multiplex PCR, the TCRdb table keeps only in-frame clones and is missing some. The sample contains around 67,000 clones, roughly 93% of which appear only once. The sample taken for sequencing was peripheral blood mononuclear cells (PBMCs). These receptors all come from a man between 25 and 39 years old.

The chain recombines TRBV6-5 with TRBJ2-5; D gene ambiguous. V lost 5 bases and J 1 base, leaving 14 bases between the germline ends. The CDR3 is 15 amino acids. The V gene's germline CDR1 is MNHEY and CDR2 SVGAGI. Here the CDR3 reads CASSTRRHVQETQYF. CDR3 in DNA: TGTGCCAGCAGTACCCGCCGACATGTCCAAGAGACCCAGTACTTC.

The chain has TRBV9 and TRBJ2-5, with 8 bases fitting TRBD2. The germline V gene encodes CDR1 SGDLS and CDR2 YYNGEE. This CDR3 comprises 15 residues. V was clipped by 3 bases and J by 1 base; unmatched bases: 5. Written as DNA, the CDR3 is TGTGCCAGCAGCGGGCGGGGGGCGGTCCAAGAGACCCAGTACTTC. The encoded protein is CASSGRGAVQETQYF.

The chain's CDR3 is CASSLQVEQYF. In DNA form, the CDR3 reads TGTGCCAGCAGCTTACAGGTCGAGCAGTACTTC. This sequence joins TRBV7-2 and TRBJ2-7; D call uncertain. Germline V gene data show CDR1 as SGHTA and CDR2 as FQGNSA. Between the trimmed V and J ends, which lost 2 bases and 6 bases, there was a span of 5 bases. This CDR3 has 11 residues.

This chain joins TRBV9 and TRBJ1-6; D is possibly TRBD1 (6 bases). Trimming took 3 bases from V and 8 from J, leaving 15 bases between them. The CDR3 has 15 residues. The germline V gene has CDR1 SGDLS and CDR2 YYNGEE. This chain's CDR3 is CASSGNRVIDSPLHF. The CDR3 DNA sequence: TGTGCCAGCAGCGGAAACAGGGTGATTGATTCACCCCTCCACTTT.

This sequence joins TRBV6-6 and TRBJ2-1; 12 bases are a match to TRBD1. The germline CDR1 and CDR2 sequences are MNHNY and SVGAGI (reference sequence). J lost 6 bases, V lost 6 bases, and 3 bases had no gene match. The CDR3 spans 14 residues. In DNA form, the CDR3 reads TGTGCCAGCAGGGGGACAGGGGGCCGCAATGAGCAGTTCTTC. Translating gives CASRGTGGRNEQFF.

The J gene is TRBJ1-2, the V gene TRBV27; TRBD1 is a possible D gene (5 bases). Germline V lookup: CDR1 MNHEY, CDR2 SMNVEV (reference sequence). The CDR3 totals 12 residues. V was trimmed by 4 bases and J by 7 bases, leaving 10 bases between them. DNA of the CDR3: TGTGCCAGCAGTTCCAGGGCCCCTGGCTACACCTTC. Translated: CASSSRAPGYTF.

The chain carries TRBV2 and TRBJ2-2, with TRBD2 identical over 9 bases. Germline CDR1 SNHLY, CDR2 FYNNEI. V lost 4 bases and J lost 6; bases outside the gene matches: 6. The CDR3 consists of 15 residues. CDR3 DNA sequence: TGTGCCAGCAGTGGGGTCAGGACTAGCGCCGGGGAGCTGTTTTTT. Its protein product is CASSGVRTSAGELFF.

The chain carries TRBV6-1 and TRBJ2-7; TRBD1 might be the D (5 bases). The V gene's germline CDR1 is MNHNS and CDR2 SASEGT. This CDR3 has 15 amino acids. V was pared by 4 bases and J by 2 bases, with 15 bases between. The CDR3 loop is CASSVPTGPPYEQYF. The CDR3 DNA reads TGTGCCAGCAGTGTGCCAACAGGTCCACCCTACGAGCAGTACTTC.

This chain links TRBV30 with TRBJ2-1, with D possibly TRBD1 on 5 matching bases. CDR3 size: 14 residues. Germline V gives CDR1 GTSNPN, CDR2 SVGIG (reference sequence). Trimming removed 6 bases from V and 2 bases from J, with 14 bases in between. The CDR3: CACTSAGPYNEQFF. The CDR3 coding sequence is TGTGCCTGCACCTCGGCAGGGCCCTACAATGAGCAGTTCTTC.

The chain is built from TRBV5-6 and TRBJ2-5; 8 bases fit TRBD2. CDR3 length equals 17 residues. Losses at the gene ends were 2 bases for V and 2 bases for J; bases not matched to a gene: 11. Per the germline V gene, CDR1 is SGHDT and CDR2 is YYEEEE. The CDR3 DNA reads TGTGCCAGCAGCTTTCCGGGAGGGCCGACACAGCAAGAGACCCAGTACTTC. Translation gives CASSFPGGPTQQETQYF.

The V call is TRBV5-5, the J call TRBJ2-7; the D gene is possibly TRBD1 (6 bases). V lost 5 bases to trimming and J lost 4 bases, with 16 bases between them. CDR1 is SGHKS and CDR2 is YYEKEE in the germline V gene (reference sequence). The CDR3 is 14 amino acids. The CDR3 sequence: CASSLGPGAYEQYF. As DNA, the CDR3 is TGTGCCAGCAGTCTGGGGCCAGGGGCTTACGAGCAGTACTTC.

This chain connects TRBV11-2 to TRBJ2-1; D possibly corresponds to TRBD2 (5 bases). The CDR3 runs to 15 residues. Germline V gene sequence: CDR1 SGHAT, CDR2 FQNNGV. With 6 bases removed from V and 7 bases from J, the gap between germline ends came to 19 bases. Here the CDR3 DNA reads TGTGCCAGCAGAGACCCGAGCGGTCTGGGGAATGAGCAGTTCTTC. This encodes CASRDPSGLGNEQFF.

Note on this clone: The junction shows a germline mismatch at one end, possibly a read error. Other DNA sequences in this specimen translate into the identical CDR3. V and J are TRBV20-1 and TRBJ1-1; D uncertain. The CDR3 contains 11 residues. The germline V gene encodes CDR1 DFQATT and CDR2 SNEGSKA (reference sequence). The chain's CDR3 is CSARENTEAFF. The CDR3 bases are TGCAGTGCTAGGGAGAACACTGAAGCCTTCTTT.

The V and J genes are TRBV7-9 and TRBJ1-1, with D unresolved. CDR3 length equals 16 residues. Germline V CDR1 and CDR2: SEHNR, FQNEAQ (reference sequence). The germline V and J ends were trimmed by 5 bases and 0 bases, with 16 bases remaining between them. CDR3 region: CASSPPGLPMNTEAFF. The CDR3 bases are TGTGCCAGCAGCCCCCCGGGCCTACCCATGAACACTGAAGCTTTCTTT.

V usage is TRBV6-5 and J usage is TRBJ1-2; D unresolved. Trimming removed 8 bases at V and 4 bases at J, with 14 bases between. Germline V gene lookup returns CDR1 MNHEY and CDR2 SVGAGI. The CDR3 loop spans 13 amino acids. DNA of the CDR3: TGTGCCAGCTGCAGTGCAAGAGGCTATGGCTACACCTTC. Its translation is CASCSARGYGYTF.

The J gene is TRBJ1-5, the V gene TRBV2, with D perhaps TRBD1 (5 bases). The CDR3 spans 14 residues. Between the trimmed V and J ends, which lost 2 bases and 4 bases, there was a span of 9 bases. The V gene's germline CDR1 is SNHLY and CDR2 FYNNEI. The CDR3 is CASSESGVNQPQHF. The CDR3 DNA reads TGTGCCAGCAGTGAATCGGGGGTTAATCAGCCCCAGCATTTT. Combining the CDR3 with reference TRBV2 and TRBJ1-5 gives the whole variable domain EPEVTQTPSHQVTQMGQEVILRCVPISNHLYFYWYRQILGQKVEFLVSFYNNEISEKSEIFDDQFSVERPDGSNFTLKIRSTKLEDSAMYFCASSESGVNQPQHFGDGTRLSIL.